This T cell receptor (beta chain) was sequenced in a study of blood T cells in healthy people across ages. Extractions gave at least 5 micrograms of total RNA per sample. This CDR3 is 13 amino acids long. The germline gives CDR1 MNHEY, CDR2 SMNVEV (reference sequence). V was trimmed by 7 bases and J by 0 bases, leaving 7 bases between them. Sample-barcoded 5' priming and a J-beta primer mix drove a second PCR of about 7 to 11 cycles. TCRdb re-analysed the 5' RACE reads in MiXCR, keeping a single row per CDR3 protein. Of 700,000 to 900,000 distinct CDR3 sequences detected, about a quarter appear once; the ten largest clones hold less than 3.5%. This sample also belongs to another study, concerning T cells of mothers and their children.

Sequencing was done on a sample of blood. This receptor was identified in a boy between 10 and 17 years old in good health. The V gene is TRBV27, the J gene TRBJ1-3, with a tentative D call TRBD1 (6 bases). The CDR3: CASTTGSGNTIYF. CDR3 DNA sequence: TGTGCCAGCACGACAGGCTCTGGAAACACCATATATTTT.